The 3 T cell receptor beta chains given below trace back to one sample, sequenced in a study of T cell repertoires in cytomegalovirus infection. From the reads, TCRdb called clonotypes with MiXCR, one entry per CDR3 protein. The table lists fewer than 550,000 distinct CDR3 sequences, roughly a third of them singletons. The sequenced sample was PBMCs. These receptors were obtained from a human donor in good health (CMV status not recorded). Some clones in this sample may be carry-over from other donors' samples.

This clonotype has ten or more counts. The rearrangement joins TRBV10-3 to TRBJ1-1; 9 bases align to TRBD1. The germline V gene has CDR1 ENHRY and CDR2 SYGVKD. V was clipped by 6 bases and J by 5 bases; unmatched bases: 7. The CDR3 totals 14 residues. The CDR3 is CAIRDGTGITEAFF. The CDR3 DNA reads as TGTGCCATCAGAGACGGGACAGGGATAACTGAAGCTTTCTTT.

This clonotype was found many times. This chain uses TRBV3-1 with TRBJ1-2; 8 bases match TRBD1. The germline gives CDR1 LGHDT, CDR2 YNNKEL (reference sequence). CDR3 length equals 13 residues. Trimming cost V 5 bases and J 8 bases; bases outside gene matches: 7. CDR3 DNA: TGTGCCAGCAGCGTCCAGGGGGCGCGAGGCTACACCTTC. Its protein is CASSVQGARGYTF. Looking up the rest from reference TRBV3-1 and TRBJ1-2 gives the full variable domain: DTAVSQTPKYLVTQMGNDKSIKCEQNLGHDTMYWYKQDSKKFLKIMFSYNNKELIINETVPNRFSPKSPDKAHLNLHINSLELGDSAVYFCASSVQGARGYTFGSGTRLTVV.

This clonotype was observed many times. V and J are TRBV7-2 and TRBJ1-2; 8 nucleotides line up with TRBD1. Losses at the gene ends were 5 bases for V and 7 bases for J; bases not matched to a gene: 15. The germline V gene encodes CDR1 SGHTA and CDR2 FQGNSA. The CDR3 has 16 residues. Written as DNA, the CDR3 is TGTGCCAGCAGCCCCAGGACAGGGCAGCTATCCAGTGGCTACACCTTC. Residues: CASSPRTGQLSSGYTF.